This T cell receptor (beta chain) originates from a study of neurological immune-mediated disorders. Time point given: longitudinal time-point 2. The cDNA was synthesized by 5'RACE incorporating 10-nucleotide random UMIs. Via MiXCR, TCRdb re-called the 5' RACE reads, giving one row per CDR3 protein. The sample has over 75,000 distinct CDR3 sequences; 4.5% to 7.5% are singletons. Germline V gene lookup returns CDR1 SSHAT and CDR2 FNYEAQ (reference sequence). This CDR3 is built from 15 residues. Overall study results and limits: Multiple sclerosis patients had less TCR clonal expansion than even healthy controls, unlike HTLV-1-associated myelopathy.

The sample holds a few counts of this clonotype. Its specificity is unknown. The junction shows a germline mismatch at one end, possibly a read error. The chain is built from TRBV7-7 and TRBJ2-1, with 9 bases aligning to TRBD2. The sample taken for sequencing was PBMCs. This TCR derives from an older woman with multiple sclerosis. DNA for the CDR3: TGTGCTAGCAGCCAGACTAGCGGAGGGGGTAATGAGCAGTTCTTC. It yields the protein CASSQTSGGGNEQFF. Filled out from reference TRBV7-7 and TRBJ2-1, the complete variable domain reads GAGVSQSPRYKVTKRGQDVTLRCDPISSHATLYWYQQALGQGPEFLTYFNYEAQPDKSGLPSDRFSAERPEGSISTLTIQRTEQRDSAMYRCASSQTSGGGNEQFFGPGTRLTVL.